These 29 T cell receptor beta chains share one sample of origin, sequenced in a study of siplizumab effects on memory and regulatory T cells. Sequenced by immunoSEQ multiplex PCR; TCRdb stores in-frame clones only, minus some. The data hold over 85,000 clones, with about 96% observed a single time. Sequencing was done on a sample of naive CD4+ T cells sorted from blood. These receptors all come from a human donor in good health.

The rearrangement links TRBV4-3 to TRBJ2-7; D uncertain. The V end was cut by 0 bases, the J end by 9 bases, with 15 bases between. The CDR3 consists of 14 residues. Germline lookup yields CDR1 LGHNA and CDR2 YSLEER. In nucleotides, the CDR3 is TGCGCCAGCAGCCAAGACTGGGCTACGGAGTTGCAGTACTTC. This encodes CASSQDWATELQYF.

This clone was observed a single time. The rearrangement uses TRBV5-6 and TRBJ2-3, with D possibly TRBD1 on 5 matching bases. V lost 2 bases, J lost 2 bases, and 9 bases lay in between. Germline CDR1 SGHDT, CDR2 YYEEEE. The CDR3 spans 14 residues. In nucleotides, the CDR3 is TGTGCCAGCAGCTTAGGGGTTTACACAGATACGCAGTATTTT. Residues: CASSLGVYTDTQYF.

The rearrangement uses TRBV27 and TRBJ2-1, with 11 nucleotides matching TRBD2. The CDR3 has 15 amino acids. The germline V gene encodes CDR1 MNHEY and CDR2 SMNVEV (reference sequence). V dropped 3 bases and J dropped 10; count of bases not matched to a gene: 8. The CDR3 loop reads CASSFFPLAGEEQFF. In DNA, the CDR3 is TGTGCCAGCAGTTTTTTCCCACTAGCGGGGGAAGAGCAGTTCTTC.

This rearrangement joins TRBV11-2 to TRBJ2-1; 8 nucleotides agree with TRBD2. The V and J ends lost 5 bases and 1 base, in that order; junction bases with no gene match: 10. CDR3 length equals 17 residues. The germline V gene has CDR1 SGHAT and CDR2 FQNNGV. Here the CDR3 reads CASSRGGSGGSYNEQFF. CDR3 DNA sequence: TGTGCCAGCAGCCGCGGTGGCAGCGGGGGATCCTACAATGAGCAGTTCTTC.

The chain couples TRBV13 to TRBJ2-3; D could derive from TRBD1 or TRBD2 (5 bases each). From germline, CDR1 is PRHDT and CDR2 FYEKMQ (reference sequence). Trimming took off 0 bases at V and 3 bases at J, with 13 bases between the two ends. The CDR3 loop spans 16 amino acids. This chain's CDR3 is CASSLGMGVWTDTQYF. CDR3 bases: TGTGCCAGCAGCTTAGGAATGGGGGTGTGGACAGATACGCAGTATTTT.

This chain connects TRBV2 to TRBJ2-7, with D perhaps matching TRBD2 (6 bases). Germline loops: CDR1 SNHLY, CDR2 FYNNEI. Trimming left V 7 bases short and J 0 bases short, with 13 bases between. This CDR3 is built from 14 residues. CDR3 protein: CASNGDSSSYEQYF. CDR3 coding DNA: TGTGCCAGCAACGGGGACTCAAGCTCCTACGAGCAGTACTTC.

The CDR3 reads CASSIGDRSAYGYTF. The DNA of the CDR3 is TGTGCCAGTAGTATAGGGGACAGGAGCGCTTATGGCTACACCTTC. The chain recombines TRBV19 with TRBJ1-2, with 8 bases aligning to TRBD1. Germline values: CDR1 LNHDA, CDR2 SQIVND (reference sequence). There are 15 residues in the CDR3. J lost 5 bases, V lost 1 base, and 6 bases had no gene match.

V and J are TRBV6-1 and TRBJ1-6, with 7 bases identical to TRBD1. The germline gives CDR1 MNHNS, CDR2 SASEGT. The CDR3 is 14 residues long. V trimming: 1 base; J trimming: 6 bases; junction bases outside the gene matches: 0. The CDR3 DNA reads as TGTGCCAGCAGTGAAGGACAGGGTAATTCACCCCTCCACTTT. This codes for CASSEGQGNSPLHF.

The chain joins TRBV6-5 to TRBJ2-4; no clear D. The ends were cut back, 6 bases at V and 4 bases at J, with 13 bases in the middle. Germline assignment: CDR1 MNHEY and CDR2 SVGAGI. The CDR3 totals 14 residues. The chain's CDR3 is CASRGIDGKNIQYF. DNA for the CDR3: TGTGCCAGCAGGGGGATCGACGGGAAAAACATTCAGTACTTC.

The chain has TRBV11-3 and TRBJ2-3; D is ambiguous. Germline CDR1 SGHNT, CDR2 YENEEA. The V end was cut by 8 bases, the J end by 2 bases, with 14 bases between. The CDR3 spans 14 residues. CDR3 protein: CASAHRSVTDTQYF. In DNA, the CDR3 is TGTGCCAGCGCCCACCGGTCGGTCACAGATACGCAGTATTTT. Supplemented by reference TRBV11-3 and TRBJ2-3, the full variable domain reads EAGVVQSPRYKIIEKKQPVAFWCNPISGHNTLYWYLQNLGQGPELLIRYENEEAVDDSQLPKDRFSAERLKGVDSTLKIQPAELGDSAVYLCASAHRSVTDTQYFGPGTRLTVL.

CDR3 in amino acids: CASTKSVLVVRGGNYGYTF. The CDR3 region has the DNA TGTGCCAGCACTAAAAGCGTTTTGGTGGTCAGGGGGGGGAACTATGGCTACACCTTC. The rearrangement joins TRBV28 to TRBJ1-2; the match to TRBD1 covers 7 bases. The V gene end was trimmed by 7 bases and the J gene end by 2 bases; junction bases not matched to a gene: 22. The CDR3 is 19 amino acids. The germline CDR1 and CDR2 sequences are MDHEN and SYDVKM.

The J gene is TRBJ2-1, the V gene TRBV6-1; 10 positions match TRBD2. The CDR3 runs to 18 residues. Trimming took 0 bases from V and 4 from J; bases not matched to a gene: 9. The germline gives CDR1 MNHNS, CDR2 SASEGT. CDR3 in DNA: TGTGCCAGCAGTGAAGCAACAAACCTAGCGGGGGTATACAATGAGCAGTTCTTC. Protein sequence: CASSEATNLAGVYNEQFF.

The chain joins TRBV7-2 to TRBJ2-5; 7 bases fit TRBD1. The CDR3 runs 16 residues. V lost 5 bases, J lost 5 bases, and 14 bases stayed unmatched. Germline assignment: CDR1 SGHTA and CDR2 FQGNSA. CDR3 sequence (DNA): TGTGCCAGCAGCCCTGCCAGGGACAGCATTTTGGAGACCCAGTACTTC. Its translation is CASSPARDSILETQYF.

This chain links TRBV6-5 with TRBJ2-2; 7 nucleotides agree with TRBD1. Germline values: CDR1 MNHEY, CDR2 SVGAGI. V was pared by 4 bases and J by 7 bases, with 6 bases of the junction left unmatched. CDR3 length: 14 residues. In DNA, the CDR3 is TGTGCCAGCAGTTCCGGGACAGCTGGCGGGGAGCTGTTTTTT. It specifies CASSSGTAGGELFF.

This clone has a single count. The chain couples TRBV14 to TRBJ1-1; D possibly corresponds to TRBD1 (5 bases). The length of the CDR3 is 15 residues. Trimming shortened V by 2 bases and J by 4 bases, and 14 bases separated the two germline ends. The V gene's germline CDR1 is SGHDN and CDR2 FVKESK. The CDR3: CASSQLQGTGTEAFF. CDR3 in DNA: TGTGCCAGCAGCCAATTACAAGGGACGGGCACTGAAGCTTTCTTT.

J is TRBJ1-1 and V is TRBV14; D is uncertain. V lost 4 bases to trimming and J lost 8 bases, with 17 bases between them. Germline lookup yields CDR1 SGHDN and CDR2 FVKESK. The CDR3 length is 14 residues. The CDR3 coding sequence is TGTGCCAGCAGCCCGAGGACCGTCGCGGGGGAAGCTTTCTTT. It specifies CASSPRTVAGEAFF.

V usage is TRBV28 and J usage is TRBJ1-5; TRBD1 matches 10 bases. V lost 7 bases, J lost 12 bases, and 3 bases stayed unmatched. This CDR3 spans 11 amino acids. CDR1 is MDHEN and CDR2 is SYDVKM in the germline V gene. The CDR3 protein is CASTTGGLQHF. CDR3 in DNA: TGTGCCAGCACGACAGGGGGCCTCCAGCATTTT.

The chain employs TRBV9 and TRBJ2-1; a possible D gene is TRBD2 (7 bases). This CDR3 has 12 residues. The ends were cut back, 5 bases at V and 8 bases at J, with 11 bases in the middle. CDR1 SGDLS and CDR2 YYNGEE come from the germline V gene. DNA for the CDR3: TGTGCCAGCAGTCTAGGGGGGGATGAGCAGTTCTTC. Its translation: CASSLGGDEQFF. The whole variable domain, filled in from reference TRBV9 and TRBJ2-1, reads DSGVTQTPKHLITATGQRVTLRCSPRSGDLSVYWYQQSLDQGLQFLIQYYNGEERAKGNILERFSAQQFPDLHSELNLSSLELGDSALYFCASSLGGDEQFFGPGTRLTVL.

The chain recombines TRBV13 with TRBJ1-1; D gene ambiguous. With 5 bases removed from V and 2 bases from J, the gap between germline ends came to 18 bases. The CDR3 sequence is 16 residues long. CDR1 and CDR2 from the germline V gene are PRHDT and FYEKMQ (reference sequence). CDR3 protein: CASSLDPRLRNTEAFF. The CDR3 nucleotides are TGTGCCAGCAGCCTAGACCCTCGACTGAGAAACACTGAAGCTTTCTTT.

This clone was recorded only once. J is TRBJ2-7 and V is TRBV19, with 9 bases lining up with TRBD1. The junction had 2 bases not matched to a gene; V was cut back by 6 bases and J by 2 bases. From germline, CDR1 is LNHDA and CDR2 SQIVND (reference sequence). The CDR3 sequence is 13 residues long. The CDR3 reads CASRRQGAYEQYF. The CDR3 DNA sequence: TGTGCCAGTAGGAGACAGGGGGCCTACGAGCAGTACTTC.

A single count supports this clone. The genes are TRBV19 and TRBJ1-4; D might be TRBD1 (5 bases). V lost 4 bases to trimming and J lost 4 bases, with 7 bases between them. Germline loops: CDR1 LNHDA, CDR2 SQIVND (reference sequence). This CDR3 has 13 amino acids. The CDR3 bases are TGTGCCAGTAGTACGCAGGGTAATGAAAAACTGTTTTTT. It codes for CASSTQGNEKLFF.

The rearrangement joins TRBV18 to TRBJ2-5; D ambiguous. CDR3 size: 14 residues. V was cut by 1 base and J by 1 base, with 7 bases left in between. Germline V lookup: CDR1 KGHSH, CDR2 LQKENI. As DNA, the CDR3 is TGTGCCAGCTCACCACGGGCCAGCCAAGAGACCCAGTACTTC. Its protein is CASSPRASQETQYF.

The genes are TRBV28 and TRBJ1-3, with 7 bases that match TRBD1. CDR1 is MDHEN and CDR2 is SYDVKM in the germline V gene. The CDR3 totals 13 residues. With V trimmed by 6 bases and J by 6 bases, 5 bases remained unmatched. DNA of the CDR3: TGTGCCAGCAGCGGACAGGCGGTAAACACCATATATTTT. Encoded protein: CASSGQAVNTIYF.

The chain is built from TRBV7-9 and TRBJ1-4; D uncertain. Trimming left V 3 bases short and J 0 bases short, with 8 bases between. The length of the CDR3 is 15 residues. CDR1 SEHNR and CDR2 FQNEAQ come from the germline V gene (reference sequence). The CDR3, as DNA: TGTGCCAGCAGCTTGGCAGCCGCAACTAATGAAAAACTGTTTTTT. Protein sequence: CASSLAAATNEKLFF.

V usage is TRBV28 and J usage is TRBJ2-5; D is tentatively TRBD1 or TRBD2 (6 bases each). CDR3 length: 13 amino acids. CDR1 is MDHEN and CDR2 is SYDVKM in the germline V gene. V lost 3 bases to trimming and J lost 5 bases, with 10 bases between them. The DNA for the CDR3 is TGTGCCAGCAGTTTGGGGGGCGCGGAGACCCAGTACTTC. This gives the protein CASSLGGAETQYF.

The V and J genes are TRBV14 and TRBJ1-4; D is ambiguous. The CDR3 has 15 residues. Germline V CDR1 and CDR2: SGHDN, FVKESK. V dropped 0 bases and J dropped 0 bases, with 5 bases sitting between them. In DNA form, the CDR3 reads TGTGCCAGCAGCCAAGATCCGTCAACTAATGAAAAACTGTTTTTT. This codes for CASSQDPSTNEKLFF. Filled out from reference TRBV14 and TRBJ1-4, the complete variable domain reads EAGVTQFPSHSVIEKGQTVTLRCDPISGHDNLYWYRRVMGKEIKFLLHFVKESKQDESGMPNNRFLAERTGGTYSTLKVQPAELEDSGVYFCASSQDPSTNEKLFFGSGTQLSVL.

The genes are TRBV6-1 and TRBJ1-1; D is unresolved. The CDR3 is 14 residues long. Germline CDR1 is MNHNS and CDR2 is SASEGT. V was clipped by 4 bases and J by 1 base, with 10 bases between them. The CDR3 coding sequence is TGTGCCAGCAGTGGGTCGTCAGGGAACACTGAAGCTTTCTTT. The encoded protein is CASSGSSGNTEAFF.

This clone was seen a few times. This same CDR3 is encoded by further DNA sequences in the sample. The chain is built from TRBV2 and TRBJ1-5; the match to TRBD1 covers 7 bases. In germline, CDR1 is SNHLY, CDR2 FYNNEI. With 4 bases clipped from V and 0 bases from J, the junction kept 0 bases outside the gene matches. This CDR3 has 14 residues. The CDR3 DNA is TGTGCCAGCAGTGGACAGGGTAGCAATCAGCCCCAGCATTTT. This encodes CASSGQGSNQPQHF.

This clone was seen only once. The chain combines TRBV6-6 with TRBJ1-6, with D maybe TRBD1 (6 bases). The CDR3 extends over 13 amino acids. V dropped 8 bases and J dropped 4 bases, with 9 bases sitting between them. Per the germline V gene, CDR1 is MNHNY and CDR2 is SVGAGI (reference sequence). CDR3 loop: CASADRYNSPLHF. CDR3 sequence (DNA): TGTGCCAGCGCAGACAGGTATAATTCACCCCTCCACTTT.